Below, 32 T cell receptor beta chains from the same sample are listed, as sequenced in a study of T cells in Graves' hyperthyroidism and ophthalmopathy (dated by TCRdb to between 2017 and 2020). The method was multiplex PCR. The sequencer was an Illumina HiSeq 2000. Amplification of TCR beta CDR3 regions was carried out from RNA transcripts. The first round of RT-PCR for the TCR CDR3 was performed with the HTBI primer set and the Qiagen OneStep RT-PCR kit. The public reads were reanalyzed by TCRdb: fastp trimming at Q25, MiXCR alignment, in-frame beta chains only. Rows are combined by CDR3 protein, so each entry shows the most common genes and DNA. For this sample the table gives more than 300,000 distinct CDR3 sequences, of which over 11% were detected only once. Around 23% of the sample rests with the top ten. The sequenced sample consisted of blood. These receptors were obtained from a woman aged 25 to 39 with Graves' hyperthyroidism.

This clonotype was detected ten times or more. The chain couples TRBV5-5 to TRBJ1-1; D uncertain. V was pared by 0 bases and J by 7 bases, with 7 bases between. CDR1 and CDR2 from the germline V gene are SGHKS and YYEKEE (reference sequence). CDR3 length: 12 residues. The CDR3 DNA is TGTGCCAGCAGCTTGGGGGTCCTTGAAGCTTTCTTT. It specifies CASSLGVLEAFF.

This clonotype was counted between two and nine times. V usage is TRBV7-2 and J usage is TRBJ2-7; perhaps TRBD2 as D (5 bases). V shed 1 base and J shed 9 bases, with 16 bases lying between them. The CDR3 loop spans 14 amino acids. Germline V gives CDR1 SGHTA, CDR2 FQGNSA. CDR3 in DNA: TGTGCCAGCAGCTTAGACGTGACCGAGGGTAGGCAGTACTTC. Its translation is CASSLDVTEGRQYF.

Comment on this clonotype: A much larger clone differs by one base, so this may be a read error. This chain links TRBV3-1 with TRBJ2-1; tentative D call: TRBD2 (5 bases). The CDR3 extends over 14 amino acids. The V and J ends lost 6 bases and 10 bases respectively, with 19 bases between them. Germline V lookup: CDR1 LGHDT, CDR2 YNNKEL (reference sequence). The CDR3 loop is CASSSYIGKKEQFF. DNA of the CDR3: TGTGCCAGCAGTTCCTACATCGGGAAAAAGGAGCAGTTCTTC.

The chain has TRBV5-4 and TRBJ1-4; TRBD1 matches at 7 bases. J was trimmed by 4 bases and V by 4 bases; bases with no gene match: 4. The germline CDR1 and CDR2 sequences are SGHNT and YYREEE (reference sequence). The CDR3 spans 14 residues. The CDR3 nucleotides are TGTGCCAGCAGCCGGGACAGCTTTAATGAAAAACTGTTTTTT. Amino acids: CASSRDSFNEKLFF.

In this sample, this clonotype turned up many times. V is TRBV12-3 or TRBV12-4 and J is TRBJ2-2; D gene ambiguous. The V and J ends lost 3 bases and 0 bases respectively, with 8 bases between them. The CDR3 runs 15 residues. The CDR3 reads CASSFRRANTGELFF. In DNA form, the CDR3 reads TGTGCCAGCAGTTTTCGCCGAGCGAACACCGGGGAGCTGTTTTTT.

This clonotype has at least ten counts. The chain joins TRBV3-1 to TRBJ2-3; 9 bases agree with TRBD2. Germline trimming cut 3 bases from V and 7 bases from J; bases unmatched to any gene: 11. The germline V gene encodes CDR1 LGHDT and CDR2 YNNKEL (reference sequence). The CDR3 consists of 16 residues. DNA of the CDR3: TGTGCCAGCAGCCACGGAGGGCTAGCGGGACCAAATACGCAGTATTTT. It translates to CASSHGGLAGPNTQYF.

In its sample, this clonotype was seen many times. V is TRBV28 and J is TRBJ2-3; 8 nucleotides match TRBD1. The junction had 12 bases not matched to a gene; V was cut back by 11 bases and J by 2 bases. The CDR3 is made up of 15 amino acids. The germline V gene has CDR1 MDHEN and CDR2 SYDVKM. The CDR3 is CASQGGPPDTDTQYF. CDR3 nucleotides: TGTGCCTCACAGGGGGGTCCACCCGACACAGATACGCAGTATTTT. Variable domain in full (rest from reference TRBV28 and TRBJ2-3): DVKVTQSSRYLVKRTGEKVFLECVQDMDHENMFWYRQDPGLGLRLIYFSYDVKMKEKGDIPEGYSVSREKKERFSLILESASTNQTSMYLCASQGGPPDTDTQYFGPGTRLTVL.

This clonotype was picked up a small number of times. This CDR3 is CASSQDAWSGNTIYF. CDR3 bases: TGTGCCAGCAGCCAAGACGCGTGGAGTGGAAACACCATATATTTT. This rearrangement joins TRBV3-1 to TRBJ1-3, with no clear D. Per the germline V gene, CDR1 is LGHDT and CDR2 is YNNKEL (reference sequence). The CDR3 is made up of 15 amino acids. The V gene lost 0 bases and the J gene lost 3 bases, with 9 bases spanning the gap. Full variable domain (outside the CDR3, taken from reference TRBV3-1 and TRBJ1-3): DTAVSQTPKYLVTQMGNDKSIKCEQNLGHDTMYWYKQDSKKFLKIMFSYNNKELIINETVPNRFSPKSPDKAHLNLHINSLELGDSAVYFCASSQDAWSGNTIYFGEGSWLTVV.

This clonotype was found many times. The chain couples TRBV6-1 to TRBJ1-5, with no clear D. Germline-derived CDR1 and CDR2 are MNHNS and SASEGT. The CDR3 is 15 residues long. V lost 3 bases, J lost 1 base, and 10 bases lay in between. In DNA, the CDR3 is TGTGCCAGCAGTGAGTGGCAGGCCAGCAATCAGCCCCAGCATTTT. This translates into CASSEWQASNQPQHF.

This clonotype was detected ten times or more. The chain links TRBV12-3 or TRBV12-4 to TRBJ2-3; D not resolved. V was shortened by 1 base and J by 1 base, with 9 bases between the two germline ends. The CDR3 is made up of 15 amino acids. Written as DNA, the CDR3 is TGTGCCAGCAGTTTAGGGGATACGGGCACAGATACGCAGTATTTT. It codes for CASSLGDTGTDTQYF.

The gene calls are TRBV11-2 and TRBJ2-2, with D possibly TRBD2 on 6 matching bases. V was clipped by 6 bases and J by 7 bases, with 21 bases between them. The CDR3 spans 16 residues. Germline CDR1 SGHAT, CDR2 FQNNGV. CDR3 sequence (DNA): TGTGCCAGCAGTTCTTATGGAGGGAGCTTGAGCGGGGAGCTGTTTTTT. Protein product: CASSSYGGSLSGELFF.

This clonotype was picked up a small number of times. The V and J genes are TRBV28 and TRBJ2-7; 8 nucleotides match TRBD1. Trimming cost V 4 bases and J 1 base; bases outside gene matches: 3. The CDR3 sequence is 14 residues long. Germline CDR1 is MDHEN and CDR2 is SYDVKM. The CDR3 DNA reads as TGTGCCAGCAGTTACAGGGGGGCATCCTACGAGCAGTACTTC. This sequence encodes CASSYRGASYEQYF.

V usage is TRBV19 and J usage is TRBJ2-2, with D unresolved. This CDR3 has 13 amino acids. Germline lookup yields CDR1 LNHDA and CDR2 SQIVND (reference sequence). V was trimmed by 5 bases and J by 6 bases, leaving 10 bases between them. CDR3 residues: CASSGPVAGELFF. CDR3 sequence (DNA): TGTGCCAGTAGTGGCCCGGTCGCCGGGGAGCTGTTTTTT.

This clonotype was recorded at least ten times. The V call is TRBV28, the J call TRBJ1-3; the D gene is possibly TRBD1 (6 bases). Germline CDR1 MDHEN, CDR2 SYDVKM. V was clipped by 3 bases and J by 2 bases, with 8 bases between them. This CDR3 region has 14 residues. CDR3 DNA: TGTGCCAGCAGTTTCAGGGGAGCTGGAAACACCATATATTTT. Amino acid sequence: CASSFRGAGNTIYF.

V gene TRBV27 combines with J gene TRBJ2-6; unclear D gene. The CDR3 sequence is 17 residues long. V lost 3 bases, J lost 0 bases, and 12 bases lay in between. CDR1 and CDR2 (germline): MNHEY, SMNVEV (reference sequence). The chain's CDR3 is CASSFRSTGSGANVLTF. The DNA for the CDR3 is TGTGCCAGCAGTTTCCGTTCGACTGGCTCTGGGGCCAACGTCCTGACTTTC.

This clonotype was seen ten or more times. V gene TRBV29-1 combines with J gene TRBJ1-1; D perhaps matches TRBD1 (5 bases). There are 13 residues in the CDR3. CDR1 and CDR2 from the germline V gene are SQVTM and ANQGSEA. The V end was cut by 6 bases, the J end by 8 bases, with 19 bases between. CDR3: CSVGMALRGEAFF. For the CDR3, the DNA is TGCAGCGTCGGAATGGCCCTGAGGGGAGAAGCTTTCTTT.

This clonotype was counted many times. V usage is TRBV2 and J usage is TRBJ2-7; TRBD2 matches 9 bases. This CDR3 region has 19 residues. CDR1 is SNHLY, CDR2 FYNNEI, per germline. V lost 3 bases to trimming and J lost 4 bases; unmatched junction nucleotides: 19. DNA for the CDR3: TGTGCCAGCAGTGAGTTTTGGGGGTATGAGTCTAGCGGGAAGTACGAGCAGTACTTC. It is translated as CASSEFWGYESSGKYEQYF.

CDR3 in DNA: TGTGCCAGTAGTACCCTTTGGGGGAACACTGAAGCTTTCTTT. Translating it yields CASSTLWGNTEAFF. The chain recombines TRBV19 with TRBJ1-1; no reliable D call. The CDR3 is made up of 14 amino acids. Trimming cost V 4 bases and J 1 base, with 10 bases left between them. Germline V gene data show CDR1 as LNHDA and CDR2 as SQIVND (reference sequence).

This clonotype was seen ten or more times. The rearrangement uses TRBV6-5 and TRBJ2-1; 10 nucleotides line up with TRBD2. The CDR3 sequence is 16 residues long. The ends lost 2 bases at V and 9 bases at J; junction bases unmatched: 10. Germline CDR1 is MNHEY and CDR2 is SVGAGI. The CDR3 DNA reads TGTGCCAGCAGTTACGGAGCGGGAGGGCCCTCGGGTGAGCAGTTCTTC. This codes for CASSYGAGGPSGEQFF.

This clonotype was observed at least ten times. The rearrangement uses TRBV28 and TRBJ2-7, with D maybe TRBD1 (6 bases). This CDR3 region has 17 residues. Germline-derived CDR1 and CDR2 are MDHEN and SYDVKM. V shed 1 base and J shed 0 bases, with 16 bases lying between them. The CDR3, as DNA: TGTGCCAGCAGTTTATTCGGTGGGCCAGGGGTCTCCTACGAGCAGTACTTC. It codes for CASSLFGGPGVSYEQYF. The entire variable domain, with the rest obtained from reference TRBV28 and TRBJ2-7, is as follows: DVKVTQSSRYLVKRTGEKVFLECVQDMDHENMFWYRQDPGLGLRLIYFSYDVKMKEKGDIPEGYSVSREKKERFSLILESASTNQTSMYLCASSLFGGPGVSYEQYFGPGTRLTVT.

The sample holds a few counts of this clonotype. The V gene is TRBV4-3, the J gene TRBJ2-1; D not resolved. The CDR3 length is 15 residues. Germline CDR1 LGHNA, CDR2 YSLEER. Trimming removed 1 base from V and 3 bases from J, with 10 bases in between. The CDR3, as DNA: TGCGCCAGCAGCCAAGGGATCTTAAACTACAATGAGCAGTTCTTC. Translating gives CASSQGILNYNEQFF.

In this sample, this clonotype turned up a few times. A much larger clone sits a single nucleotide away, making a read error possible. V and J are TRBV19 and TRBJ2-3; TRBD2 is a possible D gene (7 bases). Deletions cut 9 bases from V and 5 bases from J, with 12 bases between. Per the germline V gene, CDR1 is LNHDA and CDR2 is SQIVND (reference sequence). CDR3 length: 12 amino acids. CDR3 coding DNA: TGTGCCAGCAGGCGGGGGCTAGATACGCAGTATTTT. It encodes CASRRGLDTQYF.

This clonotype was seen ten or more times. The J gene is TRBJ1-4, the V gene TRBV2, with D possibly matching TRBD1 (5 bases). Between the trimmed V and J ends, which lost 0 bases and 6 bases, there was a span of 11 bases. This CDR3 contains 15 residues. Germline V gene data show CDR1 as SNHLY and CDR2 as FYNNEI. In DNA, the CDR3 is TGTGCCAGCAGTGAAGCCACAGGAGGGGATGAAAAACTGTTTTTT. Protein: CASSEATGGDEKLFF.

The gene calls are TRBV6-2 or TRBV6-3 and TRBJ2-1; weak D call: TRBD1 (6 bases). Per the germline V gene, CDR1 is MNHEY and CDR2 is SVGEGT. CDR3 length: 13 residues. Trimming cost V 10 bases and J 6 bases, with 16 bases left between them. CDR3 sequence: CATRGPKINEQFF. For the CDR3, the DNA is TGTGCCACCAGGGGACCGAAGATCAATGAGCAGTTCTTC.

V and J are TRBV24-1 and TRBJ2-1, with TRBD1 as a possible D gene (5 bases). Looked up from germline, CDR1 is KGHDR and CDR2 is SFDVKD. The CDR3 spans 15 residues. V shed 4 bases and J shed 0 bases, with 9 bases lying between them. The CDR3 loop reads CATSDDSFSYNEQFF. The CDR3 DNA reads TGTGCCACCAGTGACGACAGTTTCTCCTACAATGAGCAGTTCTTC.

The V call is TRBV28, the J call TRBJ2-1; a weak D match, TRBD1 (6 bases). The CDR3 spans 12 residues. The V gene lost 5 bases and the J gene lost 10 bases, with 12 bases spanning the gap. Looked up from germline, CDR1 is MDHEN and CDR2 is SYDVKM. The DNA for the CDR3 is TGTGCCAGCAGTCTTCCCGGGACAGAGCAGTTCTTC. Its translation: CASSLPGTEQFF.

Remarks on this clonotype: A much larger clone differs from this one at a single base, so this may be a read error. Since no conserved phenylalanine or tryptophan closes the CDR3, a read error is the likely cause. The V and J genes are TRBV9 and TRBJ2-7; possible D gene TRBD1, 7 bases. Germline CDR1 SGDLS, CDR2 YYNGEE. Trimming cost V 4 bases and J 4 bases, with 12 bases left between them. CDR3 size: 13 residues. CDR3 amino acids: CASSPGGPYEQYL. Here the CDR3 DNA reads TGTGCCAGCAGCCCAGGGGGGCCATACGAGCAGTACCTC.

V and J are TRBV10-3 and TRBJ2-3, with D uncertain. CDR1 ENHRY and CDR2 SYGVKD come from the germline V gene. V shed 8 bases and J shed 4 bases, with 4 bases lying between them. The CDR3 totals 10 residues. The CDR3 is CAIGADTQYF. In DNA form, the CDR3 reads TGTGCCATCGGTGCAGATACGCAGTATTTT.

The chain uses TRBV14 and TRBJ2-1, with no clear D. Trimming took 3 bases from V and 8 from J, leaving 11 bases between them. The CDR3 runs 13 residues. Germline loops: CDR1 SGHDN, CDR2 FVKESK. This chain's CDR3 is CASSHGPGDEQFF. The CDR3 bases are TGTGCCAGCAGCCACGGGCCCGGAGATGAGCAGTTCTTC.

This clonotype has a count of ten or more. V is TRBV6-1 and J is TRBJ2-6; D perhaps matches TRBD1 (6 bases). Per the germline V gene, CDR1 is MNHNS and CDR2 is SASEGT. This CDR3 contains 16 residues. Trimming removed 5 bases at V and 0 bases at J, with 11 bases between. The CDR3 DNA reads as TGTGCCAGCAGTTCAGGGGACAACTCTGGGGCCAACGTCCTGACTTTC. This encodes CASSSGDNSGANVLTF.

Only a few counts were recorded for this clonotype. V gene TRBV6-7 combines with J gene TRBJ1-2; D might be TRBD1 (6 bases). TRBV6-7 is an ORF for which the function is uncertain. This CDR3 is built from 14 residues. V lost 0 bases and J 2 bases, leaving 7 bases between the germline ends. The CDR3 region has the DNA TGTGCCAGCAGTTACTCGGGACACAACTATGGCTACACCTTC. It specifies CASSYSGHNYGYTF.

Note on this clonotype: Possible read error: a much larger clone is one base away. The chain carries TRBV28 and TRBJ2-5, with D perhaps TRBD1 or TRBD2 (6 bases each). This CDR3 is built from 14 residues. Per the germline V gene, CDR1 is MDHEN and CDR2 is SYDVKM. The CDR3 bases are TGTGCCGGCAGTGCCGGGGGCCGATTTGAGACCCAGTACTTC. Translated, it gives CAGSAGGRFETQYF.